This T cell receptor beta chain was obtained from a study of cytomegalovirus exposure and HLA in healthy donors. Germline V lookup: CDR1 WSHSY, CDR2 SAAADI. The CDR3 runs 14 residues. Trimming cost V 3 bases and J 2 bases, with 9 bases left between them. The data were produced by immunoSEQ multiplex PCR, yet TCRdb's version contains in-frame clones alone and is incomplete. The repertoire has 150,000 to 200,000 clones, 85% to 90% of them found once; the top ten carry roughly 1.3%. V and J are TRBV10-2 and TRBJ2-3; the D gene is possibly TRBD2 (5 bases). This clonotype was obtained from a woman in her 30s in good health and CMV-seronegative. The sample taken for sequencing was PBMCs. CDR3 protein: CASSDHGNTDTQYF. The DNA for the CDR3 is TGCGCCAGCAGTGATCACGGGAACACAGATACGCAGTATTTT.